This T cell receptor (beta chain) was sequenced for a study of blood T cell repertoires in COVID-19. At the level of the study: In Cohort 3, a recovered donor had either two negative PCRs, clearance, or symptom resolution. The analysed material was cDNA or gDNA that came from T cells, B-cell-depleted T cells, or PBMCs.

Some clones are missing from TCRdb's copy, which holds only in-frame ones; the method was immunoSEQ multiplex PCR. The sample lists hundreds of thousands of clones, more than 75% seen once, with around 1.9% in the top ten. Grouping used clinical history reported by participants in a survey and questionnaire. Trimming removed 4 bases at V and 9 bases at J, with 16 bases between. CDR3 size: 14 residues. Germline V lookup: CDR1 SGHVS, CDR2 FQNEAQ. The genes are TRBV7-8 and TRBJ2-1; perhaps TRBD2 as D (6 bases). Sequencing was performed on PBMCs or T cells enriched from blood (not recorded which). This receptor was taken from a middle-aged man in a cohort exposed to, infected with or recovered from COVID-19 (not recorded which). DNA of the CDR3: TGTGCCAGCAGCTATGGAGAGCGGGCACGTGAGCAGTTCTTC. It is translated as CASSYGERAREQFF.